These 12 T cell receptor beta chains were sequenced from one sample in a study of CD8 T cells in ankylosing spondylitis. General study results and limits: A TCR beta motif made of fewer than ten highly homologous variants seemed typical of ankylosing spondylitis blood.

The antigens these receptors bind are not known. TCRdb analysed the 5' RACE reads with MiXCR anew, one entry per CDR3 protein. The sample lists 750,000 to 850,000 distinct CDR3 sequences; over 9.5% were seen once. The sequencing sample was made of blood, either unsorted or a sorted T cell fraction (not recorded which). Receptor source: a male donor with ankylosing spondylitis.

The chain employs TRBV30 and TRBJ1-5; a weak D match, TRBD1 (5 bases). The CDR3 consists of 13 residues. Trimming removed 2 bases from V and 9 bases from J, with 14 bases in between. Germline CDR1 GTSNPN, CDR2 SVGIG (reference sequence). Here the CDR3 DNA reads TGTGCCTGGAGTCGGGACCGTCAGGGGCCCCAGCATTTT. Translation gives CAWSRDRQGPQHF.

The gene calls are TRBV4-3 and TRBJ2-7, with TRBD2 matching over 10 bases. The CDR3 is 15 residues long. V was pared by 2 bases and J by 6 bases, with 7 bases of the junction left unmatched. The germline V gene encodes CDR1 LGHNA and CDR2 YSLEER. The CDR3 is CASSQSSGRSSEQYF. In DNA, the CDR3 is TGCGCCAGCAGCCAATCTAGCGGGAGATCTTCCGAGCAGTACTTC.

V and J are TRBV18 and TRBJ2-2; a weak D match, TRBD1 (5 bases). Germline lookup yields CDR1 KGHSH and CDR2 LQKENI. The CDR3 contains 14 residues. The V gene lost 5 bases and the J gene lost 1 base, with 8 bases spanning the gap. The CDR3 protein is CASSNDRNTGELFF. The CDR3 DNA reads TGTGCCAGCTCAAATGACAGGAACACCGGGGAGCTGTTTTTT.

The chain combines TRBV9 with TRBJ2-5; a possible D gene is TRBD1 (6 bases). Germline CDR1 SGDLS, CDR2 YYNGEE. The V and J ends lost 0 bases and 2 bases respectively, with 11 bases between them. The CDR3 consists of 15 residues. The CDR3 DNA reads as TGTGCCAGCAGCGTAGGAACCGGGACACAAGAGACCCAGTACTTC. It specifies CASSVGTGTQETQYF.

This clonotype occurred many times. The gene calls are TRBV20-1 and TRBJ2-7; D is unresolved. This CDR3 is built from 10 residues. Germline V gives CDR1 DFQATT, CDR2 SNEGSKA (reference sequence). Trimming removed 6 bases at V and 3 bases at J, with 6 bases between. Here the CDR3 DNA reads TGCAGTGCCGCCCTCTACGAGCAGTACTTC. It is translated as CSAALYEQYF.

V gene TRBV29-1 combines with J gene TRBJ2-7, with 10 bases identical to TRBD1. The germline V gene has CDR1 SQVTM and CDR2 ANQGSEA. J was trimmed by 3 bases and V by 5 bases; bases with no gene match: 4. The CDR3 length is 13 residues. The CDR3 coding sequence is TGCAGCGTTCAACGGGACAGGGGCTACGAGCAGTACTTC. Translated, it gives CSVQRDRGYEQYF.

This clonotype was seen only a few times. The V gene is TRBV5-1, the J gene TRBJ2-5; no reliable D call. The germline V gene has CDR1 SGHRS and CDR2 YFSETQ. V was pared by 6 bases and J by 2 bases, with 11 bases between. The CDR3 is 13 residues long. The CDR3 spells CASMVGGQETQYF. CDR3 DNA: TGCGCCAGCATGGTTGGCGGACAAGAGACCCAGTACTTC. Drawing the rest from reference TRBV5-1 and TRBJ2-5, the complete variable domain is KAGVTQTPRYLIKTRGQQVTLSCSPISGHRSVSWYQQTPGQGLQFLFEYFSETQRNKGNFPGRFSGRQFSNSRSEMNVSTLELGDSALYLCASMVGGQETQYFGPGTRLLVL.

This clonotype came up many times. The rearrangement links TRBV6-5 to TRBJ2-2; D remains ambiguous. CDR3 length: 17 residues. Germline V CDR1 and CDR2: MNHEY, SVGAGI. Trimming took off 0 bases at V and 0 bases at J, with 11 bases between the two ends. CDR3 nucleotide sequence: TGTGCCAGCAGTTACTCTCGGATTACAGCGAACACCGGGGAGCTGTTTTTT. It codes for CASSYSRITANTGELFF.

This chain links TRBV9 with TRBJ2-7; D gene ambiguous. Germline V gene sequence: CDR1 SGDLS, CDR2 YYNGEE. With 4 bases removed from V and 6 bases from J, the gap between germline ends came to 14 bases. This CDR3 region has 13 residues. The CDR3 spells CASSWRQFGEQYF. The CDR3 DNA reads as TGTGCCAGCAGCTGGCGGCAGTTTGGCGAGCAGTACTTC.

This clonotype was observed a few times. This rearrangement joins TRBV20-1 to TRBJ2-1; 8 nucleotides match TRBD1. The germline V gene encodes CDR1 DFQATT and CDR2 SNEGSKA (reference sequence). The CDR3 loop spans 14 amino acids. Unmatched junction bases numbered 10, after V lost 3 bases and J lost 9 bases. The DNA for the CDR3 is TGCAGTGCTAGGTTCAGGGGGCATAGTAGTGAGCAGTTCTTC. As protein: CSARFRGHSSEQFF.

This clonotype showed up just a few times. This chain links TRBV6-2 or TRBV6-3 with TRBJ1-1; D might be TRBD1 (6 bases). This CDR3 is built from 15 residues. V shed 2 bases and J shed 0 bases, with 10 bases lying between them. Germline CDR1 MNHEY, CDR2 SVGEGT. CDR3 nucleotides: TGTGCCAGCAGTTACCCTCAGGGGATGAACACTGAAGCTTTCTTT. Protein product: CASSYPQGMNTEAFF.

This clonotype was found a few times. The chain employs TRBV20-1 and TRBJ1-6; D remains ambiguous. CDR3 length: 13 amino acids. Germline CDR1 DFQATT, CDR2 SNEGSKA (reference sequence). The V end lost 0 bases, the J end lost 7 bases, and 7 bases lay between the germline ends. DNA of the CDR3: TGCAGTGCTAGAGAAAACCCCAATTCACCCCTCCACTTT. Translated: CSARENPNSPLHF.